Shown below are 30 T cell receptor beta chains from a single sample sequenced in a study of T cell responses to AZD1222 COVID-19 vaccine. Assay: immunoSEQ multiplex PCR; the TCRdb copy retains only in-frame clones and omits some. Of some 140,000 clones listed, about 90% are singletons. The specimen comprised peripheral blood, sampled on day 0 of AZD1222 vaccination. The receptors originated from an adult in good health.

This rearrangement joins TRBV27 to TRBJ1-1, with unresolved D. Trimming took off 3 bases at V and 0 bases at J, with 8 bases between the two ends. The CDR3 length is 14 residues. Germline loops: CDR1 MNHEY, CDR2 SMNVEV (reference sequence). The DNA for the CDR3 is TGTGCCAGCAGTTTTAGGGCCATGAACACTGAAGCTTTCTTT. It yields the protein CASSFRAMNTEAFF.

J is TRBJ1-1 and V is TRBV6-5; 9 nucleotides line up with TRBD1. With V trimmed by 5 bases and J by 1 base, 5 bases remained unmatched. The V gene's germline CDR1 is MNHEY and CDR2 SVGAGI. The CDR3 spans 15 residues. CDR3 coding DNA: TGTGCCAGCAGTCATCTGACAGGGGGGAACACTGAAGCTTTCTTT. This gives the protein CASSHLTGGNTEAFF.

There are a few counts of this clone. The V call is TRBV28, the J call TRBJ2-1; D gene ambiguous. Germline V gene data show CDR1 as MDHEN and CDR2 as SYDVKM. The CDR3 consists of 15 residues. V lost 7 bases and J 2 bases, leaving 15 bases between the germline ends. The CDR3 sequence: CASISGPRTYNEQFF. CDR3 DNA sequence: TGTGCCAGCATAAGTGGCCCACGAACCTACAATGAGCAGTTCTTC.

The gene calls are TRBV27 and TRBJ2-7, with 8 bases fitting TRBD1. Germline assignment: CDR1 MNHEY and CDR2 SMNVEV (reference sequence). V dropped 5 bases and J dropped 2; count of bases not matched to a gene: 14. This CDR3 is 17 amino acids long. This CDR3 is CASSRTLDRVRAYEQYF. CDR3 sequence (DNA): TGTGCCAGCAGTCGAACCCTGGACAGGGTCAGGGCCTACGAGCAGTACTTC.

This rearrangement joins TRBV18 to TRBJ1-5; TRBD1 is a possible D gene (5 bases). The CDR3 runs to 15 residues. Between the trimmed V and J ends, which lost 1 base and 2 bases, there was a span of 9 bases. Per germline, CDR1 KGHSH and CDR2 LQKENI. CDR3 loop: CASSPLGVGNQPQHF. In DNA form, the CDR3 reads TGTGCCAGCTCACCACTAGGGGTAGGCAATCAGCCCCAGCATTTT. Drawing the rest from reference TRBV18 and TRBJ1-5, the complete variable domain is NAGVMQNPRHLVRRRGQEARLRCSPMKGHSHVYWYRQLPEEGLKFMVYLQKENIIDESGMPKERFSAEFPKEGPSILRIQQVVRGDSAAYFCASSPLGVGNQPQHFGDGTRLSIL.

This clone was recorded once. V is TRBV10-3 and J is TRBJ1-2, with 8 bases that match TRBD1. Germline assignment: CDR1 ENHRY and CDR2 SYGVKD. Trimming cost V 2 bases and J 7 bases; bases outside gene matches: 18. The CDR3 sequence is 18 residues long. CDR3 region: CAISERTWTGTWVGGYTF. The CDR3, as DNA: TGTGCCATCAGTGAGAGAACGTGGACAGGGACATGGGTCGGTGGCTACACCTTC.

This chain connects TRBV28 to TRBJ1-3; D possibly corresponds to TRBD1 (5 bases). The germline V and J ends were trimmed by 6 bases and 3 bases, with 18 bases remaining between them. The CDR3 is 16 residues long. The germline CDR1 and CDR2 sequences are MDHEN and SYDVKM. CDR3 protein: CASSPHSGGGGNTIYF. CDR3 nucleotides: TGTGCCAGCAGCCCCCATTCGGGGGGTGGTGGAAACACCATATATTTT.

CDR3 nucleotide sequence: TGTGCCAGCAGTTACCCCCCCCACAATGAGCAGTTCTTC. Translation gives CASSYPPHNEQFF. This chain connects TRBV27 to TRBJ2-1; D uncertain. The CDR3 consists of 13 residues. Trimming stripped 4 bases from V and 5 bases from J, with 9 bases between. CDR1 and CDR2 from the germline V gene are MNHEY and SMNVEV (reference sequence).

The chain couples TRBV6-2 or TRBV6-3 to TRBJ1-1; a possible D gene is TRBD1 (5 bases). The CDR3 has 14 residues. Germline CDR1 and CDR2: MNHEY and SVGEGT. Between the trimmed V and J ends, which lost 2 bases and 0 bases, there was a span of 7 bases. The CDR3 DNA is TGTGCCAGCAGTTACGCAGGGTTGAACACTGAAGCTTTCTTT. Encoded protein: CASSYAGLNTEAFF.

This clone occurred once. The CDR3 nucleotides are TGTGCCAGTAGTAGGACAGGGGACTATGGCTACACCTTC. Translated: CASSRTGDYGYTF. J is TRBJ1-2 and V is TRBV19, with 9 bases identical to TRBD1. V shed 4 bases and J 3 bases; nucleotides not matched to a gene: 0. This CDR3 has 13 amino acids. Germline lookup yields CDR1 LNHDA and CDR2 SQIVND (reference sequence). Full variable domain (rest looked up from reference TRBV19 and TRBJ1-2): DGGITQSPKYLFRKEGQNVTLSCEQNLNHDAMYWYRQDPGQGLRLIYYSQIVNDFQKGDIAEGYSVSREKKESFPLTVTSAQKNPTAFYLCASSRTGDYGYTFGSGTRLTVV.

The chain has TRBV2 and TRBJ2-1; D call uncertain. Germline V gene sequence: CDR1 SNHLY, CDR2 FYNNEI. The germline V and J ends were trimmed by 4 bases and 1 base, with 5 bases remaining between them. CDR3 size: 13 residues. The CDR3 nucleotides are TGTGCCAGCAGTGGTGGTTCCTACAATGAGCAGTTCTTC. It translates to CASSGGSYNEQFF.

The chain recombines TRBV20-1 with TRBJ1-3, with D unclear. V was cut by 3 bases and J by 0 bases, with 6 bases left in between. Germline V lookup: CDR1 DFQATT, CDR2 SNEGSKA (reference sequence). The CDR3 runs 13 residues. CDR3 region: CSASTRSGNTIYF. CDR3 DNA: TGCAGTGCTAGTACCCGCTCTGGAAACACCATATATTTT.

This chain joins TRBV6-2 or TRBV6-3 and TRBJ2-1, with 10 bases identical to TRBD2. V was clipped by 2 bases and J by 2 bases; unmatched bases: 3. This CDR3 comprises 16 residues. CDR1 MNHEY and CDR2 SVGEGT come from the germline V gene. The CDR3: CASSYPSGGAYNEQFF. The CDR3 DNA reads TGTGCCAGCAGTTACCCTAGCGGGGGTGCCTACAATGAGCAGTTCTTC.

This clone was recorded once. The chain combines TRBV7-8 with TRBJ2-5; the D is unclear. Germline CDR1 is SGHVS and CDR2 is FQNEAQ. This CDR3 has 16 amino acids. The germline V and J ends were trimmed by 4 bases and 1 base, with 16 bases remaining between them. This CDR3 reads CASSSRRVNLQETQYF. CDR3 sequence (DNA): TGTGCCAGCAGCTCCCGCCGGGTAAACCTCCAAGAGACCCAGTACTTC.

CDR3 DNA sequence: TGTGCCAGCAGCCAAGTTGATAGTTCCTCGGTAAGCTCAGCTTTCTTT. It yields the protein CASSQVDSSSVSSAFF. The V gene is TRBV4-2, the J gene TRBJ1-1; D gene unclear. Trimming stripped 1 base from V and 10 bases from J, with 22 bases between. Germline CDR1 LGHNA, CDR2 YNFKEQ. The CDR3 covers 16 residues.

The chain uses TRBV6-1 and TRBJ1-5; D perhaps matches TRBD1 (6 bases). CDR1 is MNHNS, CDR2 SASEGT, per germline. V was cut by 6 bases and J by 3 bases, with 15 bases left in between. The CDR3 covers 15 residues. As DNA, the CDR3 is TGTGCCAGCAGCCTAGGGGGGGGTTCCAATCAGCCCCAGCATTTT. Translated: CASSLGGGSNQPQHF.

As concerns this clone: A read error may produce the germline difference seen at one junction end. The gene calls are TRBV18 and TRBJ2-7; D not resolved. The CDR3 contains 14 residues. The germline V gene has CDR1 KGHSH and CDR2 LQKENI. CDR3 loop: CDSSPADVGYEQYF. CDR3 in DNA: TGTGACAGCTCACCTGCGGACGTAGGCTACGAGCAGTACTTC.

This chain joins TRBV9 and TRBJ1-3, with a tentative D call TRBD1 (5 bases). V lost 3 bases, J lost 0 bases, and 13 bases lay in between. The germline V gene encodes CDR1 SGDLS and CDR2 YYNGEE. This CDR3 spans 16 amino acids. The CDR3 reads CASSAGTASSGNTIYF. The DNA of the CDR3 is TGTGCCAGCAGCGCCGGGACGGCGAGCTCTGGAAACACCATATATTTT. The full variable domain, with the rest looked up from reference TRBV9 and TRBJ1-3, is DSGVTQTPKHLITATGQRVTLRCSPRSGDLSVYWYQQSLDQGLQFLIQYYNGEERAKGNILERFSAQQFPDLHSELNLSSLELGDSALYFCASSAGTASSGNTIYFGEGSWLTVV.

This chain links TRBV10-1 with TRBJ1-2; D is undetermined. The germline gives CDR1 WNHNN, CDR2 SYGVQD (reference sequence). V shed 4 bases and J shed 0 bases, with 6 bases lying between them. The CDR3 runs to 13 residues. DNA of the CDR3: TGCGCCAGCAGTGGTCGGACTAACTATGGCTACACCTTC. This codes for CASSGRTNYGYTF.

The chain recombines TRBV28 with TRBJ1-2; possible D gene TRBD1, 6 bases. CDR1 is MDHEN and CDR2 is SYDVKM in the germline V gene. Trimming took 6 bases from V and 6 from J, leaving 14 bases between them. CDR3 size: 13 residues. CDR3 residues: CASRGDIRDGYTF. CDR3 in DNA: TGTGCCAGCAGGGGGGACATCCGGGATGGCTACACCTTC.

The chain recombines TRBV16 with TRBJ1-2; 8 bases agree with TRBD1. Germline V gene data show CDR1 as KGHSY and CDR2 as FQNENV. V lost 4 bases, J lost 6 bases, and 10 bases stayed unmatched. The CDR3 has 15 residues. CDR3 sequence: CASSLDRVGNHGYTF. The CDR3 DNA reads as TGTGCCAGCAGCCTGGACAGGGTTGGTAATCATGGCTACACCTTC.

The chain is built from TRBV9 and TRBJ1-4; D call uncertain. From germline, CDR1 is SGDLS and CDR2 YYNGEE. V dropped 0 bases and J dropped 6 bases, with 12 bases sitting between them. The CDR3 runs to 15 residues. CDR3 sequence reads: CASSVGLLLDEKLFF. CDR3 in DNA: TGTGCCAGCAGCGTAGGACTGTTGTTGGATGAAAAACTGTTTTTT.

This chain links TRBV27 with TRBJ2-3, with TRBD1 as a possible D gene (6 bases). The germline CDR1 and CDR2 sequences are MNHEY and SMNVEV (reference sequence). V was trimmed by 10 bases and J by 3 bases, leaving 11 bases between them. There are 12 residues in the CDR3. The DNA of the CDR3 is TGTGCCACCTTAACAGGGACAGATACGCAGTATTTT. It codes for CATLTGTDTQYF.

The rearrangement uses TRBV10-2 and TRBJ1-5; 8 nucleotides line up with TRBD1. Germline loops: CDR1 WSHSY, CDR2 SAAADI. This CDR3 has 14 residues. Losses at the gene ends were 1 base for V and 9 bases for J; bases not matched to a gene: 5. The CDR3 here is CASSEYQGAGPQHF. CDR3 DNA sequence: TGCGCCAGCAGTGAGTACCAGGGGGCTGGGCCCCAGCATTTT.

The V and J genes are TRBV6-5 and TRBJ1-5; D call uncertain. Germline V gene data show CDR1 as MNHEY and CDR2 as SVGAGI. V was pared by 10 bases and J by 0 bases, with 10 bases between. The CDR3 consists of 13 residues. For the CDR3, the DNA is TGTGCCACAACCGTCAGTAGCAATCAGCCCCAGCATTTT. Translated: CATTVSSNQPQHF.

This chain links TRBV5-8 with TRBJ1-6, with D perhaps matching TRBD1 (6 bases). The CDR3 spans 14 residues. In germline, CDR1 is SGHTS, CDR2 YDEGEE. Trimming removed 2 bases from V and 10 bases from J, with 13 bases in between. DNA for the CDR3: TGTGCCAGCAGCTTCCTCCGGGGGCAATCACCCCTCCACTTT. It is translated as CASSFLRGQSPLHF.

This clone was observed a single time. J is TRBJ2-1 and V is TRBV4-2; no definite D call. V shed 0 bases and J shed 4 bases, with 7 bases lying between them. Germline CDR1 and CDR2: LGHNA and YNFKEQ. CDR3 length: 14 residues. The CDR3 here is CASSQEGRYNEQFF. DNA for the CDR3: TGTGCCAGCAGCCAAGAAGGCCGGTACAATGAGCAGTTCTTC.

The chain has TRBV5-1 and TRBJ1-3; D is uncertain. The CDR3 runs to 14 residues. V was clipped by 6 bases and J by 4 bases, with 14 bases between them. Germline V gene sequence: CDR1 SGHRS, CDR2 YFSETQ. CDR3 nucleotides: TGCGCCAGCACTCCCACGGCGGGAGGAAACACCATATATTTT. Translating gives CASTPTAGGNTIYF.

This chain joins TRBV3-1 (or the pseudogene TRBV3-2) and TRBJ2-2, with D tentatively TRBD1 (5 bases). The V gene lost 4 bases and the J gene lost 6 bases, with 12 bases spanning the gap. Germline V CDR1 and CDR2: LGHDT, YNNKEL (reference sequence). The length of the CDR3 is 14 residues. The chain's CDR3 is CASSLLQTAGELFF. The CDR3 DNA follows: TGTGCCAGCAGCCTGCTACAGACAGCCGGGGAGCTGTTTTTT.

This clone was observed once. The chain links TRBV13 to TRBJ2-3; 8 nucleotides match TRBD1. The CDR3 has 15 residues. Germline-derived CDR1 and CDR2 are PRHDT and FYEKMQ (reference sequence). V shed 5 bases, J shed 4 bases, and the junction held 8 bases outside the gene matches. The CDR3 region is CASSARGLQADTQYF. The CDR3 nucleotides are TGTGCCAGCAGCGCCAGGGGGCTTCAAGCAGATACGCAGTATTTT.